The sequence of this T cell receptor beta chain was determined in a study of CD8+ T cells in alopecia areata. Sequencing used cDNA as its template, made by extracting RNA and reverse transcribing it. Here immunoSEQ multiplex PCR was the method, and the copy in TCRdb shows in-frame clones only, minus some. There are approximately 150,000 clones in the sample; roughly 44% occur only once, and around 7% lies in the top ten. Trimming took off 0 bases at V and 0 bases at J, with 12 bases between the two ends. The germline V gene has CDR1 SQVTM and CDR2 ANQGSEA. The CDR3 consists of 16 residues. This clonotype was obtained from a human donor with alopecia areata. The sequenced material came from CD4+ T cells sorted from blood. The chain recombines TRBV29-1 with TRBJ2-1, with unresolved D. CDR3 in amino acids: CSVEDPSLGSYNEQFF. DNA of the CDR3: TGCAGCGTTGAAGATCCCAGCTTAGGCTCCTACAATGAGCAGTTCTTC.